This TCR beta chain was found in a study of CD8 T cells in Susac syndrome. The authors reverse transcribed 0.5 to 1 ug RNA with random hexamers. MiXCR, run by TCRdb on the immunoSEQ multiplex PCR reads, gives a single entry per CDR3 protein. The profile shows under 200,000 distinct CDR3 sequences, 90% to 95% of them singletons. The germline V gene encodes CDR1 SGHRS and CDR2 YFSETQ. V shed 4 bases and J 1 base; nucleotides not matched to a gene: 2. This CDR3 is built from 15 residues. Input material: CD4+ T cells from PBMCs. This chain links TRBV5-1 with TRBJ2-1; 10 nucleotides align to TRBD2. The TCR originated in a human donor in good health. CDR3 sequence reads: CASSRLAGSYNEQFF. The CDR3 DNA sequence: TGCGCCAGCAGCCGACTAGCGGGTTCCTACAATGAGCAGTTCTTC. The full variable domain, rest sourced from reference TRBV5-1 and TRBJ2-1, is KAGVTQTPRYLIKTRGQQVTLSCSPISGHRSVSWYQQTPGQGLQFLFEYFSETQRNKGNFPGRFSGRQFSNSRSEMNVSTLELGDSALYLCASSRLAGSYNEQFFGPGTRLTVL.